One sample yielded the 25 T cell receptor beta chains listed below, sequenced in a study of blood T cells in healthy people across ages. It was with a sample-barcoded 5' primer and a J-beta primer mix that a second PCR of roughly 7 to 12 cycles was run. Each CDR3 protein gets one entry after TCRdb re-called the 5' RACE reads with MiXCR. The sample shows 800,000 or so distinct CDR3 sequences, 20% to 25% of them seen only once. The same sample was also used in a study of T cells of mothers and their children.

Sequenced sample: blood. The receptors were gathered from a boy aged 5-17 years in good health.

The chain is built from TRBV20-1 and TRBJ2-3; possibly TRBD1 for D (6 bases). V shed 5 bases and J shed 0 bases, with 12 bases lying between them. CDR1 is DFQATT and CDR2 is SNEGSKA in the germline V gene (reference sequence). The CDR3 spans 14 residues. Written as DNA, the CDR3 is TGCAGTGCTGTCCGGGACACGAGCACAGATACGCAGTATTTT. As protein: CSAVRDTSTDTQYF.

This clonotype showed up just a few times. This chain connects TRBV12-3 or TRBV12-4 to TRBJ1-5, with D tentatively TRBD1 (5 bases). This CDR3 region has 13 residues. V dropped 3 bases and J dropped 6 bases, with 9 bases sitting between them. The CDR3 spells CASSFPGGQPQHF. For the CDR3, the DNA is TGTGCCAGCAGTTTCCCCGGGGGTCAGCCCCAGCATTTT.

This clonotype was seen only a few times. This chain joins TRBV4-3 and TRBJ2-1, with 12 bases fitting TRBD2. With V trimmed by 0 bases and J by 4 bases, 4 bases remained unmatched. The CDR3 sequence is 17 residues long. Germline assignment: CDR1 LGHNA and CDR2 YSLEER. In DNA form, the CDR3 reads TGCGCCAGCAGCCAAGATCTTCTAGCGGGAGGGTACAATGAGCAGTTCTTC. This gives the protein CASSQDLLAGGYNEQFF.

This sequence joins TRBV4-2 and TRBJ2-1; no clear D. The ends were cut back, 2 bases at V and 3 bases at J, with 11 bases in the middle. The CDR3 is 15 amino acids. In germline, CDR1 is LGHNA, CDR2 YNFKEQ. CDR3 nucleotide sequence: TGTGCCAGCAGCCAATCTCCCCTTAGCTACAATGAGCAGTTCTTC. Protein sequence: CASSQSPLSYNEQFF.

The chain uses TRBV4-2 and TRBJ2-7, with 7 bases that match TRBD2. Trimming removed 1 base from V and 1 base from J; junction bases left unmatched: 1. The CDR3 extends over 14 amino acids. Germline CDR1 and CDR2: LGHNA and YNFKEQ. CDR3 in DNA: TGTGCCAGCAGCCAAGGGGAGGGGTCCTACGAGCAGTACTTC. It encodes CASSQGEGSYEQYF.

The chain links TRBV7-9 to TRBJ2-7; D call uncertain. The germline V gene encodes CDR1 SEHNR and CDR2 FQNEAQ (reference sequence). This CDR3 is built from 12 residues. The CDR3 DNA sequence: TGTGCTGTCAATCTCCCGACCTACGAGCAGTACTTC. Amino acid sequence: CAVNLPTYEQYF. The full variable domain, rest sourced from reference TRBV7-9 and TRBJ2-7, is DTGVSQNPRHKITKRGQNVTFRCDPISEHNRLYWYRQTLGQGPEFLTYFQNEAQLEKSRLLSDRFSAERPKGSFSTLEIQRTEQGDSAMYLCAVNLPTYEQYFGPGTRLTVT.

A remark on this clonotype: The junction departs from the called germline gene at one end, perhaps through a read error. This sequence joins TRBV27 and TRBJ2-3, with TRBD2 matching over 8 bases. CDR3 size: 15 residues. Germline CDR1 is MNHEY and CDR2 is SMNVEV (reference sequence). DNA for the CDR3: TGTGCCTGCAGTTCTCTAGCGGGCAAGACAGATACGCAGTATTTT. This encodes CACSSLAGKTDTQYF.

The chain couples TRBV15 to TRBJ2-5; unclear D gene. The germline gives CDR1 LNHNV, CDR2 YYDKDF (reference sequence). V was pared by 0 bases and J by 4 bases, with 9 bases between. This CDR3 has 14 amino acids. The CDR3 spells CATSREVERETQYF. The CDR3, as DNA: TGTGCCACCAGCAGAGAAGTGGAGAGAGAGACCCAGTACTTC.

This clonotype was counted only a few times. The chain carries TRBV28 and TRBJ2-7; D may match TRBD1 or TRBD2 (6 bases each). V lost 5 bases to trimming and J lost 2 bases, with 16 bases between them. Germline V CDR1 and CDR2: MDHEN, SYDVKM. The CDR3 is 15 residues long. Written as DNA, the CDR3 is TGTGCCAGCAGTCCGGGGACACGGGGGACCTACGAGCAGTACTTC. This encodes CASSPGTRGTYEQYF.

V usage is TRBV2 and J usage is TRBJ2-7; 7 nucleotides line up with TRBD2. Trimming removed 10 bases from V and 3 bases from J; junction bases left unmatched: 12. CDR1 SNHLY and CDR2 FYNNEI come from the germline V gene. This CDR3 comprises 14 residues. For the CDR3, the DNA is TGTGCCACGATTGGGGAGGGTGATCGCTACGAGCAGTACTTC. Its protein product is CATIGEGDRYEQYF. Full variable domain (rest looked up from reference TRBV2 and TRBJ2-7): EPEVTQTPSHQVTQMGQEVILRCVPISNHLYFYWYRQILGQKVEFLVSFYNNEISEKSEIFDDQFSVERPDGSNFTLKIRSTKLEDSAMYFCATIGEGDRYEQYFGPGTRLTVT.

This clonotype was recorded a few times. The CDR3 nucleotides read TGTGCCAGCAGCCAAAAAGGGGGAGTTGGGGAGACCCAGTACTTC. It translates to CASSQKGGVGETQYF. V gene TRBV6-6 combines with J gene TRBJ2-5, with D possibly matching TRBD1 (6 bases). CDR1 is MNHNY, CDR2 SVGAGI, per germline (reference sequence). The V end was cut by 6 bases, the J end by 5 bases, with 19 bases between. The CDR3 runs to 15 residues.

Only a few counts were recorded for this clonotype. This chain connects TRBV10-3 to TRBJ2-5; perhaps TRBD2 as D (5 bases). V was shortened by 0 bases and J by 2 bases, with 10 bases between the two germline ends. CDR3 length: 15 residues. Germline V gene lookup returns CDR1 ENHRY and CDR2 SYGVKD. CDR3 nucleotide sequence: TGTGCCATCAGTGAGTCGAGGGCAGGTCAAGAGACCCAGTACTTC. This translates into CAISESRAGQETQYF.

The V call is TRBV2, the J call TRBJ2-3; 12 nucleotides align to TRBD2. CDR1 is SNHLY and CDR2 is FYNNEI in the germline V gene. V shed 8 bases and J 4 bases; nucleotides not matched to a gene: 7. The CDR3 is 15 amino acids. CDR3 sequence: CASLAGGPQADTQYF. CDR3 sequence (DNA): TGTGCCAGCCTAGCGGGGGGGCCCCAGGCAGATACGCAGTATTTT. Based on the CDR3 plus reference TRBV2 and TRBJ2-3, the full variable domain is EPEVTQTPSHQVTQMGQEVILRCVPISNHLYFYWYRQILGQKVEFLVSFYNNEISEKSEIFDDQFSVERPDGSNFTLKIRSTKLEDSAMYFCASLAGGPQADTQYFGPGTRLTVL.

This clonotype has only a few counts. The V and J genes are TRBV6-6 and TRBJ1-1; D remains ambiguous. CDR1 and CDR2 (germline): MNHNY, SVGAGI (reference sequence). Deletions cut 0 bases from V and 0 bases from J, with 5 bases between. The CDR3 runs 14 residues. CDR3 sequence: CASSYSGLNTEAFF. Written as DNA, the CDR3 is TGTGCCAGCAGTTACTCGGGCCTGAACACTGAAGCTTTCTTT.

J is TRBJ1-1 and V is TRBV6-5; D uncertain. Germline V gene sequence: CDR1 MNHEY, CDR2 SVGAGI. The CDR3 runs 16 residues. V lost 0 bases, J lost 1 base, and 12 bases lay in between. The DNA of the CDR3 is TGTGCCAGCAGTTACTCGATATACGCGGAGAACACTGAAGCTTTCTTT. It is translated as CASSYSIYAENTEAFF.

This clonotype was observed a handful of times. This chain connects TRBV18 to TRBJ1-1; 7 nucleotides agree with TRBD1. J lost 5 bases, V lost 2 bases, and 14 bases had no gene match. CDR1 is KGHSH, CDR2 LQKENI, per germline. This CDR3 has 17 residues. CDR3 loop: CASSPILRGGARTEAFF. The CDR3 nucleotides read TGTGCCAGCTCACCAATTTTGCGAGGGGGCGCGAGGACTGAAGCTTTCTTT.

The rearrangement joins TRBV4-2 to TRBJ1-6, with D possibly matching TRBD1 (5 bases). CDR1 is LGHNA and CDR2 is YNFKEQ in the germline V gene. CDR3 size: 15 residues. V lost 1 base and J 10 bases, leaving 14 bases between the germline ends. CDR3 sequence reads: CASSQAGGGDSPLHF. CDR3 nucleotides: TGTGCCAGCAGCCAAGCTGGGGGAGGAGACTCACCCCTCCACTTT.

This clonotype was counted only a few times. The CDR3 bases are TGTGCCACCAGCGGAAGCCCCGGGACAGCTAACTATGGCTACACCTTC. Encoded protein: CATSGSPGTANYGYTF. This sequence joins TRBV15 and TRBJ1-2, with TRBD1 matching 7 bases. V lost 5 bases to trimming and J lost 0 bases; unmatched junction nucleotides: 9. In germline, CDR1 is LNHNV, CDR2 YYDKDF (reference sequence). The CDR3 totals 16 residues.

The chain joins TRBV20-1 to TRBJ2-5; 15 bases agree with TRBD2. Per the germline V gene, CDR1 is DFQATT and CDR2 is SNEGSKA (reference sequence). The V segment lost 5 bases and the J segment 4 bases; nucleotides outside the gene matches: 20. The CDR3 runs 20 residues. CDR3 nucleotide sequence: TGCAGTGCTCTCGATTTCTCAGGACTAGCGGGAGGGAGCACGGGAGAGACCCAGTACTTC. Amino acids: CSALDFSGLAGGSTGETQYF.

This clonotype has just a few counts. The V gene is TRBV20-1, the J gene TRBJ2-1, with a tentative D call TRBD1 (6 bases). There are 14 residues in the CDR3. Trimming shortened V by 3 bases and J by 10 bases, and 19 bases separated the two germline ends. Germline CDR1 reads DFQATT; CDR2 reads SNEGSKA (reference sequence). The CDR3 DNA reads as TGCAGTGCTAGGGGGGCCCTGGAGGCGTCAGAGCAGTTCTTC. This gives the protein CSARGALEASEQFF.

This clonotype was seen only a few times. The V and J genes are TRBV29-1 and TRBJ1-2; unclear D gene. Per the germline V gene, CDR1 is SQVTM and CDR2 is ANQGSEA. Deletions cut 5 bases from V and 1 base from J, with 8 bases between. This CDR3 has 12 residues. Here the CDR3 DNA reads TGCAGCGTTACGGACGGTAACTATGGCTACACCTTC. This translates into CSVTDGNYGYTF.

There are a few counts of this clonotype. The chain uses TRBV20-1 and TRBJ2-6; D is unresolved. This CDR3 region has 15 residues. V was cut by 7 bases and J by 0 bases, with 13 bases left in between. Per the germline V gene, CDR1 is DFQATT and CDR2 is SNEGSKA (reference sequence). The CDR3 here is CSGAVFSSGANVLTF. The CDR3, as DNA: TGCAGTGGGGCGGTTTTTTCCTCTGGGGCCAACGTCCTGACTTTC.

Note on this clonotype: This may be a read error: a much more frequent sequence differs by one nucleotide. The CDR3 sequence: CASSTGQGREAQYF. For the CDR3, the DNA is TGCGCCAGCAGCACCGGACAGGGGAGGGAGGCCCAGTACTTC. The chain uses TRBV5-1 and TRBJ2-5; TRBD1 aligns across 9 bases. In germline, CDR1 is SGHRS, CDR2 YFSETQ. The CDR3 covers 14 residues. After removal of 4 bases from V and 9 bases from J, the junction contained 10 bases not matched to a gene. Looking up the rest from reference TRBV5-1 and TRBJ2-5 gives the full variable domain: KAGVTQTPRYLIKTRGQQVTLSCSPISGHRSVSWYQQTPGQGLQFLFEYFSETQRNKGNFPGRFSGRQFSNSRSEMNVSTLELGDSALYLCASSTGQGREAQYFGPGTRLLVL.

The table lists this clonotype with a few counts. The V gene is TRBV2, the J gene TRBJ1-4, with D hard to call. Germline V gene sequence: CDR1 SNHLY, CDR2 FYNNEI. The CDR3 sequence is 13 residues long. Trimming pared 5 bases from V and 1 base from J, leaving 5 bases between. This CDR3 reads CASSPQTNEKLFF. The DNA for the CDR3 is TGTGCCAGCAGTCCACAAACTAATGAAAAACTGTTTTTT.

The chain carries TRBV6-5 and TRBJ2-1; 11 bases align to TRBD2. Germline V lookup: CDR1 MNHEY, CDR2 SVGAGI. This CDR3 comprises 13 residues. With V trimmed by 11 bases and J by 10 bases, 10 bases remained unmatched. The CDR3 DNA sequence: TGTGCCTGTACTAGCGGGGGTGGGAGAGAGCAGTTCTTC. Residues: CACTSGGGREQFF.